Listed below are T cell receptor beta chains from one sample, sequenced in a study of graft-versus-host responses after intestinal transplantation. The table came from immunoSEQ multiplex PCR; TCRdb's copy has only in-frame clones and leaves some out. This table holds over 10,000 clones, about three quarters found once. The specimen comprised ileum tissue, sampled around 4.5 months after intestinal transplantation. These receptors were collected from a human patient who received an intestinal transplant, so some T cells may come from the graft donor. The CDR3 runs from the conserved cysteine through the conserved F or W. Each record gives: CDR3 DNA, CDR3 protein, D gene, V gene, J gene, clone size, CDR3 length. D genes are given only for firm matches. Clone size is stated in some rows and not others, as once, few, many or a class when expanded.

CDR3nt: TGTGCCAGCAGTTTAAAAAGCGGCCTTCCTGTGAGCTCCTACAATGAGCAGTTCTTC
CDR3aa: CASSLKSGLPVSSYNEQFF
d_gene: NA
v_gene: TRBV27
j_gene: TRBJ2-1
abundance: NA
len: 19

CDR3nt: TGTGCCAGTAGTATAAGCGGGGGGGGACCGACCCTCGTAGGGACGCAGTATTTT
CDR3aa: CASSISGGGPTLVGTQYF
d_gene: TRBD2
v_gene: TRBV19
j_gene: TRBJ2-3
abundance: NA
len: 18

CDR3nt: TGTGCCAGCAGCCAAGCGGGACTAGTGGCGTTCTTC
CDR3aa: CASSQAGLVAFF
d_gene: TRBD2
v_gene: TRBV4-2
j_gene: TRBJ2-1
abundance: NA
len: 12

CDR3nt: TGTGCCAGCAGTGCAGAACAGGGGGGGAGCAATCAGCCCCAGCATTTT
CDR3aa: CASSAEQGGSNQPQHF
d_gene: TRBD1
v_gene: TRBV2
j_gene: TRBJ1-5
abundance: NA
len: 16

CDR3nt: TGTGCCAGCATCCGACGACTAGATGGGGGAACCTACGAGCAGTACTTC
CDR3aa: CASIRRLDGGTYEQYF
d_gene: NA
v_gene: TRBV6-6
j_gene: TRBJ2-7
abundance: once
len: 16

CDR3nt: TGTGCCAGCAGGCCAGGACTAGTGGCGGAGACCCAGTACTTC
CDR3aa: CASRPGLVAETQYF
d_gene: TRBD2
v_gene: TRBV5-6
j_gene: TRBJ2-5
abundance: medium-sized
len: 14

CDR3nt: TGTGCCACGAAAGGGGAGCGGGAGAGCACAGATACGCAGTATTTT
CDR3aa: CATKGERESTDTQYF
d_gene: TRBD2
v_gene: TRBV10-3
j_gene: TRBJ2-3
abundance: NA
len: 15

CDR3nt: TGCGCCAGCAGCCAAGGCGACGCGTACGGGGGGATAGTGGAAAAACTGTTTTTT
CDR3aa: CASSQGDAYGGIVEKLFF
d_gene: NA
v_gene: TRBV4-3
j_gene: TRBJ1-4
abundance: medium-sized
len: 18

CDR3nt: TGTGCCAGCAGCCCGCAGGCAACTAATGAAAAACTGTTTTTT
CDR3aa: CASSPQATNEKLFF
d_gene: NA
v_gene: TRBV2
j_gene: TRBJ1-4
abundance: NA
len: 14

CDR3nt: TGTGCCAGCAGCCAAAGGGGCAGGGGGTTCTCTGGAAACACCATATATTTT
CDR3aa: CASSQRGRGFSGNTIYF
d_gene: TRBD1
v_gene: TRBV4-2
j_gene: TRBJ1-3
abundance: NA
len: 17

CDR3nt: TGTGCCAGCAGCCGTGACCGGATCGGGCAGCCCCAGCATTTT
CDR3aa: CASSRDRIGQPQHF
d_gene: NA
v_gene: TRBV5-5
j_gene: TRBJ1-5
abundance: NA
len: 14

CDR3nt: TGTGCCAGCAGCGCCGGGACAGGGGACACCGGGGAGCTGTTTTTT
CDR3aa: CASSAGTGDTGELFF
d_gene: TRBD1
v_gene: TRBV6-4
j_gene: TRBJ2-2
abundance: few
len: 15

CDR3nt: TGTGCCACTAAAGGGGGGGGCTACGACAATGAGCAGTTCTTC
CDR3aa: CATKGGGYDNEQFF
d_gene: NA
v_gene: TRBV7-9
j_gene: TRBJ2-1
abundance: NA
len: 14

CDR3nt: TGTGCCAGCAGCCCCGGGACTAGCGGAACACTCGAGCAGTACTTC
CDR3aa: CASSPGTSGTLEQYF
d_gene: TRBD2
v_gene: TRBV11-2
j_gene: TRBJ2-7
abundance: NA
len: 15

CDR3nt: TGTGCCAGTAGTATGTTGTCGACTAGCGGGGCGAGGGTCGGGCAGTTCTTC
CDR3aa: CASSMLSTSGARVGQFF
d_gene: TRBD2
v_gene: TRBV19
j_gene: TRBJ2-1
abundance: NA
len: 17

CDR3nt: TGTGCCAGCAGCTCTATCGGGGGAGGGTACTACGAGCAGTACTTC
CDR3aa: CASSSIGGGYYEQYF
d_gene: TRBD2
v_gene: TRBV28
j_gene: TRBJ2-7
abundance: NA
len: 15

CDR3nt: TGTGCCAGCAGCCCCGGACAGGGGGCGTTGAACGAGCAGTACTTC
CDR3aa: CASSPGQGALNEQYF
d_gene: TRBD1
v_gene: TRBV2
j_gene: TRBJ2-7
abundance: NA
len: 15

CDR3nt: TGTGCCAGTGCGGACAGTCCCTGGAACACTGAAGCTTTCTTT
CDR3aa: CASADSPWNTEAFF
d_gene: NA
v_gene: TRBV19
j_gene: TRBJ1-1
abundance: NA
len: 14

CDR3nt: TGTGCCAGTAGTAGACGAGGGGGGGCCGGGAAGGCGCAGTATTTT
CDR3aa: CASSRRGGAGKAQYF
d_gene: NA
v_gene: TRBV19
j_gene: TRBJ2-3
abundance: NA
len: 15

CDR3nt: TGCGCCAGCAGCCTCCAGCGGGGGAATCAGCCCCAGCATTTT
CDR3aa: CASSLQRGNQPQHF
d_gene: NA
v_gene: TRBV4-3
j_gene: TRBJ1-5
abundance: NA
len: 14

CDR3nt: TGTGCCAGCGGAATCGGGGAGGGGACGAGCAATCAGCCCCAGCATTTT
CDR3aa: CASGIGEGTSNQPQHF
d_gene: NA
v_gene: TRBV2
j_gene: TRBJ1-5
abundance: large
len: 16

CDR3nt: TGTGCCAGCAGCCGGACTTCTAGCTCCTACAATGAGCAGTTCTTC
CDR3aa: CASSRTSSSYNEQFF
d_gene: NA
v_gene: TRBV7-6
j_gene: TRBJ2-1
abundance: NA
len: 15

CDR3nt: TGTGCCAGCAGCCGTGGGACTAGCTTACAAGAGACCCAGTACTTC
CDR3aa: CASSRGTSLQETQYF
d_gene: TRBD2
v_gene: TRBV7-3
j_gene: TRBJ2-5
abundance: NA
len: 15

CDR3nt: TGTGCCAGCAGTGTTTCAGGGAGCACAGATACGCAGTATTTT
CDR3aa: CASSVSGSTDTQYF
d_gene: NA
v_gene: TRBV6-1
j_gene: TRBJ2-3
abundance: few
len: 14

CDR3nt: TGTGCCAGCAGCTTGTTTGGACTAGCGGGTTCTCTCGGTGAGCAGTTCTTC
CDR3aa: CASSLFGLAGSLGEQFF
d_gene: TRBD2
v_gene: TRBV5-4
j_gene: TRBJ2-1
abundance: NA
len: 17